The 2 T cell receptor beta chains below were found in one sample sequenced in a study of T cells after yellow fever vaccination. TCRdb passed the 5' RACE reads through MiXCR, listing each CDR3 protein once. The sample consists of almost 600,000 distinct CDR3 sequences, about 13% of them appearing once. Sequencing used PBMCs, obtained on the day of the yellow fever booster vaccination. The receptors shown here come from a man between 25 and 39 years old who received the YFV17D yellow fever vaccine.

The chain links TRBV7-9 to TRBJ2-7; D unresolved. The V gene lost 1 base and the J gene lost 5 bases, with 12 bases spanning the gap. CDR1 and CDR2 from the germline V gene are SEHNR and FQNEAQ (reference sequence). The CDR3 length is 14 residues. The CDR3 bases are TGTGCCAGCAGCTTAGGTGCTAGTCCGGACGAGCAGTACTTC. Translated, it gives CASSLGASPDEQYF.

In its sample, this clonotype was seen many times. The chain uses TRBV7-8 and TRBJ2-3; D unclear. The CDR3 contains 13 residues. Germline CDR1 SGHVS, CDR2 FQNEAQ. V gave up 1 base and J gave up 6 bases, with 8 bases separating them. The CDR3 DNA sequence: TGTGCCAGCAGCTTAGTCACTGGGGATACGCAGTATTTT. This sequence encodes CASSLVTGDTQYF.